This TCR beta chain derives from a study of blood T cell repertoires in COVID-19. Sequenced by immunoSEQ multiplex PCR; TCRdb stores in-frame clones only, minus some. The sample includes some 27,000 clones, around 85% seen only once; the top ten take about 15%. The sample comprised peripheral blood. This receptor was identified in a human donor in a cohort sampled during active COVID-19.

This CDR3 is CASSDQDSRNNYGYTF. The CDR3 bases are TGTGCCAGCAGTGACCAGGACAGCCGGAATAACTATGGCTACACCTTC. This chain links TRBV2 with TRBJ1-2; a weak D match, TRBD1 (6 bases). CDR1 is SNHLY and CDR2 is FYNNEI in the germline V gene. The CDR3 spans 16 residues. The V end lost 3 bases, the J end lost 1 base, and 15 bases lay between the germline ends.